The 28 T cell receptor beta chains reported below all come from one sample, sequenced in a study of cytomegalovirus exposure and HLA in healthy donors. PCR was performed using 60 Vbeta and 13 Jbeta primers. Sequencing used immunoSEQ multiplex PCR; TCRdb keeps in-frame clones, though not all of them. The sample holds some 130,000 clones; approximately 85% are singletons and the top ten take over 9%. Sequences were obtained from PBMCs. The receptors were gathered from a male donor in good health and CMV-seropositive.

The V call is TRBV4-3, the J call TRBJ1-5; the D is unclear. V was clipped by 0 bases and J by 6 bases, with 21 bases between them. CDR3 length equals 18 residues. Per germline, CDR1 LGHNA and CDR2 YSLEER. As DNA, the CDR3 is TGCGCCAGCAGCCAAGATGCGGAGGCATTTCGGATCGGTCAGCCCCAGCATTTT. It specifies CASSQDAEAFRIGQPQHF.

This clone appeared once. The chain is built from TRBV4-3 and TRBJ2-1, with D maybe TRBD2 (5 bases). The CDR3 totals 14 residues. The V gene's germline CDR1 is LGHNA and CDR2 YSLEER. V dropped 1 base and J dropped 8 bases, with 12 bases sitting between them. CDR3 sequence reads: CASSQVSAQYEQFF. CDR3 coding DNA: TGCGCCAGCAGCCAAGTTAGCGCCCAGTATGAGCAGTTCTTC.

This clone was recorded once. The rearrangement joins TRBV9 to TRBJ2-5; a possible D gene is TRBD2 (5 bases). This CDR3 has 13 residues. Trimming stripped 2 bases from V and 5 bases from J, with 10 bases between. Germline V gene sequence: CDR1 SGDLS, CDR2 YYNGEE. This chain's CDR3 is CASSVTERETQYF. In DNA form, the CDR3 reads TGTGCCAGCAGCGTTACCGAGCGGGAGACCCAGTACTTC.

CDR3 DNA: TGTGCCAGTAGTATAACCGGGACTTACTCCTACAATGAGCAGTTCTTC. Translating gives CASSITGTYSYNEQFF. This chain joins TRBV19 and TRBJ2-1, with TRBD2 as a possible D gene (6 bases). CDR1 is LNHDA, CDR2 SQIVND, per germline (reference sequence). Trimming left V 2 bases short and J 0 bases short, with 11 bases between. The CDR3 runs 16 residues.

The chain joins TRBV4-3 to TRBJ2-5; the D gene is possibly TRBD1 (5 bases). V was shortened by 0 bases and J by 2 bases, with 13 bases between the two germline ends. The V gene's germline CDR1 is LGHNA and CDR2 YSLEER. The length of the CDR3 is 16 residues. The CDR3 DNA is TGCGCCAGCAGCCAAGAAGTAGGGGCGCGGCAAGAGACCCAGTACTTC. Encoded protein: CASSQEVGARQETQYF.

This chain connects TRBV6-1 to TRBJ1-1; D gene ambiguous. This CDR3 has 13 residues. CDR1 and CDR2 (germline): MNHNS, SASEGT. V was clipped by 3 bases and J by 11 bases, with 16 bases between them. Here the CDR3 DNA reads TGTGCCAGCAGTGAGGGAGGGTCACGGGAGGCTTTCTTT. Translating it yields CASSEGGSREAFF.

V and J are TRBV4-2 and TRBJ1-5; D ambiguous. Between the trimmed V and J ends, which lost 1 base and 7 bases, there was a span of 8 bases. Germline loops: CDR1 LGHNA, CDR2 YNFKEQ. CDR3 length equals 13 residues. The CDR3 protein is CASSQGVPQPQHF. CDR3 sequence (DNA): TGTGCCAGCAGCCAAGGCGTCCCACAGCCCCAGCATTTT.

The chain joins TRBV18 to TRBJ2-1; TRBD2 aligns across 8 bases. This CDR3 spans 17 amino acids. Germline V gene sequence: CDR1 KGHSH, CDR2 LQKENI. Germline trimming cut 0 bases from V and 5 bases from J; bases unmatched to any gene: 9. CDR3 in DNA: TGTGCCAGCTCACCACCGGGACTAGGATTTCAGCACAATGAGCAGTTCTTC. This sequence encodes CASSPPGLGFQHNEQFF.

The V call is TRBV10-3, the J call TRBJ1-5; tentatively, D is TRBD1 (5 bases). Trimming stripped 0 bases from V and 2 bases from J, with 8 bases between. The germline V gene has CDR1 ENHRY and CDR2 SYGVKD. The CDR3 is 15 residues long. CDR3 in amino acids: CAISESAGGNQPQHF. The CDR3, as DNA: TGTGCCATCAGTGAGTCAGCGGGGGGCAATCAGCCCCAGCATTTT.

The CDR3 bases are TGTGCCAGCAGCTTGGGCAGTGCCTACGAGCAGTACTTC. Residues: CASSLGSAYEQYF. The chain has TRBV13 and TRBJ2-7; the D is unclear. The CDR3 length is 13 residues. Per germline, CDR1 PRHDT and CDR2 FYEKMQ (reference sequence). V was pared by 3 bases and J by 2 bases, with 8 bases between. Variable domain in full (rest from reference TRBV13 and TRBJ2-7): AAGVIQSPRHLIKEKRETATLKCYPIPRHDTVYWYQQGPGQDPQFLISFYEKMQSDKGSIPDRFSAQQFSDYHSELNMSSLELGDSALYFCASSLGSAYEQYFGPGTRLTVT.

The rearrangement uses TRBV28 and TRBJ2-3; 8 bases agree with TRBD2. CDR1 MDHEN and CDR2 SYDVKM come from the germline V gene. The length of the CDR3 is 17 residues. With 3 bases clipped from V and 1 base from J, the junction kept 9 bases outside the gene matches. The CDR3, as DNA: TGTGCCAGCAGTTTCCCGGGACTAGTTAGGGGCACAGATACGCAGTATTTT. Its translation: CASSFPGLVRGTDTQYF. Full variable domain (outside the CDR3, taken from reference TRBV28 and TRBJ2-3): DVKVTQSSRYLVKRTGEKVFLECVQDMDHENMFWYRQDPGLGLRLIYFSYDVKMKEKGDIPEGYSVSREKKERFSLILESASTNQTSMYLCASSFPGLVRGTDTQYFGPGTRLTVL.

This rearrangement joins TRBV5-6 to TRBJ2-3, with a possible D match to TRBD2 (6 bases). With 4 bases removed from V and 7 bases from J, the gap between germline ends came to 13 bases. Germline lookup yields CDR1 SGHDT and CDR2 YYEEEE. CDR3 length equals 13 residues. The CDR3 coding sequence is TGTGCCAGCAGCGTGCCGGGGGTAAATACGCAGTATTTT. It translates to CASSVPGVNTQYF.

V and J are TRBV5-6 and TRBJ2-5; D might be TRBD1 (7 bases). Germline-derived CDR1 and CDR2 are SGHDT and YYEEEE. V gave up 4 bases and J gave up 2 bases, with 12 bases separating them. The length of the CDR3 is 14 residues. The CDR3 is CASSPRGRQETQYF. The CDR3 region has the DNA TGTGCCAGCAGCCCCAGGGGGAGGCAAGAGACCCAGTACTTC.

The chain couples TRBV27 to TRBJ2-7, with TRBD1 identical over 8 bases. V lost 4 bases, J lost 7 bases, and 3 bases stayed unmatched. From germline, CDR1 is MNHEY and CDR2 SMNVEV (reference sequence). The CDR3 runs to 12 residues. The CDR3 coding sequence is TGTGCCAGCAGTTCAACAGGGGGGGAGCAGTACTTC. Translated, it gives CASSSTGGEQYF.

The chain uses TRBV7-8 and TRBJ2-1; perhaps TRBD1 as D (6 bases). The V gene's germline CDR1 is SGHVS and CDR2 FQNEAQ. This CDR3 comprises 17 residues. V lost 4 bases to trimming and J lost 2 bases, with 18 bases between them. CDR3 region: CASSSRQAGFTYNEQFF. The CDR3 region has the DNA TGTGCCAGCAGCTCCCGACAGGCGGGTTTTACCTACAATGAGCAGTTCTTC. Full variable domain (outside the CDR3, taken from reference TRBV7-8 and TRBJ2-1): GAGVSQSPRYKVAKRGQDVALRCDPISGHVSLFWYQQALGQGPEFLTYFQNEAQLDKSGLPSDRFFAERPEGSVSTLKIQRTQQEDSAVYLCASSSRQAGFTYNEQFFGPGTRLTVL.

The chain uses TRBV11-3 and TRBJ2-3; possibly TRBD2 for D (6 bases). Germline loops: CDR1 SGHNT, CDR2 YENEEA. Trimming shortened V by 6 bases and J by 2 bases, and 15 bases separated the two germline ends. The CDR3 spans 15 residues. CDR3 amino acids: CASSPGLGLTDTQYF. CDR3 in DNA: TGTGCCAGCAGTCCGGGCCTGGGACTCACAGATACGCAGTATTTT.

This rearrangement joins TRBV7-9 to TRBJ2-1, with 8 positions matching TRBD2. V gave up 4 bases and J gave up 4 bases; unmatched junction bases: 6. CDR3 length: 15 amino acids. Germline CDR1 SEHNR, CDR2 FQNEAQ (reference sequence). CDR3 region: CASSSTGGVYNEQFF. The CDR3 DNA sequence: TGTGCCAGCAGCTCCACGGGGGGGGTTTACAATGAGCAGTTCTTC.

The CDR3: CAWSADGGHLETQYF. CDR3 sequence (DNA): TGTGCCTGGAGCGCAGACGGGGGGCATCTGGAGACCCAGTACTTC. The chain uses TRBV30 and TRBJ2-5, with D possibly matching TRBD2 (7 bases). Per the germline V gene, CDR1 is GTSNPN and CDR2 is SVGIG (reference sequence). This CDR3 region has 15 residues. V was trimmed by 3 bases and J by 5 bases, leaving 19 bases between them.

CDR3 protein: CASSFLGGGGEQYF. DNA of the CDR3: TGTGCCAGCAGTTTCCTCGGGGGAGGAGGTGAGCAGTACTTC. The rearrangement links TRBV28 to TRBJ2-7, with a tentative D call TRBD2 (6 bases). This CDR3 is built from 14 residues. Trimming cost V 3 bases and J 7 bases, with 16 bases left between them. CDR1 and CDR2 from the germline V gene are MDHEN and SYDVKM.

The chain combines TRBV4-2 with TRBJ1-2, with D tentatively TRBD1 (6 bases). V lost 0 bases and J 6 bases, leaving 17 bases between the germline ends. Germline V CDR1 and CDR2: LGHNA, YNFKEQ. The CDR3 has 16 residues. The CDR3 is CASSQDAGRGHDGYTF. The CDR3 coding sequence is TGTGCCAGCAGCCAAGACGCGGGCAGGGGACACGATGGCTACACCTTC.

This chain joins TRBV4-3 and TRBJ2-2, with 11 bases lining up with TRBD1. The CDR3 contains 16 residues. The V gene's germline CDR1 is LGHNA and CDR2 YSLEER. V lost 3 bases, J lost 8 bases, and 8 bases stayed unmatched. The chain's CDR3 is CASSHPGQGAWGELFF. The DNA of the CDR3 is TGCGCCAGCAGCCACCCAGGACAGGGGGCATGGGGGGAGCTGTTTTTT.

The V and J genes are TRBV30 and TRBJ1-2; 7 bases map to TRBD1. Per germline, CDR1 GTSNPN and CDR2 SVGIG (reference sequence). CDR3 length: 14 residues. The V gene end was trimmed by 4 bases and the J gene end by 2 bases; junction bases not matched to a gene: 7. In DNA, the CDR3 is TGTGCCTGGAAGGCTAAACAGGGGAACTATGGCTACACCTTC. Translating gives CAWKAKQGNYGYTF.

This clone was seen a few times. The chain joins TRBV11-2 to TRBJ2-7, with TRBD1 matching 7 bases. V lost 6 bases to trimming and J lost 3 bases; unmatched junction nucleotides: 5. The CDR3 covers 13 residues. Germline CDR1 and CDR2: SGHAT and FQNNGV. CDR3 sequence: CASSSQGLYEQYF. The CDR3 coding sequence is TGTGCCAGCAGTTCACAGGGGCTCTACGAGCAGTACTTC.

This rearrangement joins TRBV11-2 to TRBJ2-1; D perhaps matches TRBD2 (6 bases). Trimming shortened V by 5 bases and J by 4 bases, and 12 bases separated the two germline ends. CDR1 and CDR2 (germline): SGHAT, FQNNGV. The CDR3 contains 14 residues. The CDR3 bases are TGTGCCAGCAGCGGGGCTAGCGTGTACAATGAGCAGTTCTTC. This encodes CASSGASVYNEQFF.

The rearrangement links TRBV10-3 to TRBJ1-1; maybe TRBD1 (6 bases). The CDR3 extends over 13 amino acids. The germline V gene encodes CDR1 ENHRY and CDR2 SYGVKD. Trimming cost V 4 bases and J 7 bases, with 13 bases left between them. The CDR3 sequence is CAISVVGQNEAFF. As DNA, the CDR3 is TGTGCCATCAGTGTGGTTGGACAGAATGAAGCTTTCTTT.

The chain recombines TRBV25-1 with TRBJ1-2; 11 bases fit TRBD1. The CDR3 is 15 residues long. The J segment lost 8 bases and the V segment lost 2 bases, leaving 7 bases of the junction unmatched. The germline V gene encodes CDR1 MGHDK and CDR2 SYGVNS. The CDR3 coding sequence is TGTGCCAGCAGTGAACCGGGACAGGGGGTTAGGGGCTACACCTTC. This codes for CASSEPGQGVRGYTF.

This clone was seen once. This chain joins TRBV10-3 and TRBJ1-2; TRBD1 might be the D (5 bases). The CDR3 totals 12 residues. Per germline, CDR1 ENHRY and CDR2 SYGVKD. With 0 bases removed from V and 9 bases from J, the gap between germline ends came to 8 bases. Here the CDR3 reads CAISESGGSYTF. The DNA of the CDR3 is TGTGCCATCAGTGAGTCGGGGGGTAGCTACACCTTC.

This clone was found once. The chain has TRBV4-2 and TRBJ2-5; 9 bases line up with TRBD1. This CDR3 is 14 amino acids long. V was pared by 4 bases and J by 3 bases, with 3 bases of the junction left unmatched. CDR1 and CDR2 from the germline V gene are LGHNA and YNFKEQ. The CDR3 reads CASSPRTGEETQYF. CDR3 DNA sequence: TGTGCCAGCAGCCCTCGGACAGGGGAAGAGACCCAGTACTTC.